Sequencing of this T cell receptor beta chain was carried out in a study of blood T cells in healthy people across ages. Overall study findings and caveats: In long-lived donors, naive CD4+ cell counts and diversity exceeded those of aged donors.

Next came a second PCR, run for about 7 to 12 cycles, which used a sample-barcoded 5' primer along with a J-beta primer mix. TCRdb re-called the 5' RACE reads with MiXCR, one entry per CDR3 protein. Among around 1,000,000 distinct CDR3 sequences, around 27% were seen once, and the ten largest hold less than 0.75%. The V end was cut by 0 bases, the J end by 5 bases, with 15 bases between. The CDR3 totals 16 residues. Per the germline V gene, CDR1 is SGDLS and CDR2 is YYNGEE. Details on this clonotype: No antigen is known for it.

Each donor's blood draw was roughly 10 milliliters of peripheral blood. These data also formed part of another study, on T cells of mothers and their children. That work states: For each mother, over 9.5 million TCR beta CDR3 reads were obtained, and for each child, roughly 2.8 million. Unrelated pairs and related pairs have their TCR recombination output shaped similarly by thymic selection.

This receptor was obtained from a girl aged 2-9 years in good health. V gene TRBV9 combines with J gene TRBJ2-1, with D perhaps TRBD2 (6 bases). Source material: blood. The CDR3 reads CASSVVRAGRNNEQFF. DNA of the CDR3: TGTGCCAGCAGCGTAGTACGTGCGGGGCGGAACAATGAGCAGTTCTTC.